Below are 25 T cell receptor beta chains sequenced from a single sample in a study of shared clonotypes between healthy human individuals. Terminally differentiated effector memory CD45RA+ cells were left out of the naive CD8 fraction, which was CD45RO-negative and positively selected for CCR7. Sequenced by immunoSEQ multiplex PCR; TCRdb stores in-frame clones only, minus some. The sample lists 660,000 or so clones, about 95% occurring once. Source material: naive CD8+ T cells sorted from blood. Source of these receptors: a woman under 40 in good health.

This chain links TRBV5-3 with TRBJ1-2, with D unresolved. TRBV5-3 is annotated as an ORF whose role is uncertain. The germline V and J ends were trimmed by 4 bases and 5 bases, with 15 bases remaining between them. The length of the CDR3 is 14 residues. CDR3 nucleotides: TGTGCCAGAAGCCCCCAACCGGAGGTTTATGGCTACACCTTC. This sequence encodes CARSPQPEVYGYTF.

CDR3 in amino acids: CASSPGGSSYEQYF. The CDR3 region has the DNA TGCGCCAGCAGCCCGGGGGGGAGCTCCTACGAGCAGTACTTC. The chain couples TRBV5-1 to TRBJ2-5; 8 positions match TRBD2. Matching the DNA end better, TRBJ2-7 makes the J call doubtful. The CDR3 spans 14 residues. The germline V gene has CDR1 SGHRS and CDR2 YFSETQ.

CDR3 in DNA: TGTGCCAGCCCCGATGACGGACTAAACACTGAAGCTTTCTTT. This gives the protein CASPDDGLNTEAFF. This rearrangement joins TRBV7-9 to TRBJ1-1, with unresolved D. The CDR3 is made up of 14 amino acids. Germline V lookup: CDR1 SEHNR, CDR2 FQNEAQ (reference sequence). The V gene lost 8 bases and the J gene lost 2 bases, with 15 bases spanning the gap.

The gene calls are TRBV5-6 and TRBJ2-1; 8 bases align to TRBD1. Germline values: CDR1 SGHDT, CDR2 YYEEEE. Trimming at V came to 0 bases and at J to 14 bases, leaving 4 bases not matched to a gene. This CDR3 is built from 12 residues. Here the CDR3 DNA reads TGTGCCAGCAGCTTGGGACAGGGGCCCAAGTTCTTC. As protein: CASSLGQGPKFF. Full variable domain (remainder filled in from reference TRBV5-6 and TRBJ2-1): DAGVTQSPTHLIKTRGQQVTLRCSPKSGHDTVSWYQQALGQGPQFIFQYYEEEERQRGNFPDRFSGHQFPNYSSELNVNALLLGDSALYLCASSLGQGPKFFGPGTRLTVL.

The chain combines TRBV9 with TRBJ2-7; D gene uncertain. The V gene's germline CDR1 is SGDLS and CDR2 YYNGEE. CDR3 size: 14 residues. The ends were cut back, 0 bases at V and 2 bases at J, with 9 bases in the middle. In DNA form, the CDR3 reads TGTGCCAGCAGCGTAGATCTGTCCCCCTACGAGCAGTACTTC. Amino acid sequence: CASSVDLSPYEQYF.

The table lists this clone with a few counts. The chain is built from TRBV15 and TRBJ2-1, with D possibly being TRBD1 or TRBD2 (5 bases each). CDR3 length: 17 amino acids. Between the trimmed V and J ends, which lost 3 bases and 0 bases, there was a span of 15 bases. The V gene's germline CDR1 is LNHNV and CDR2 YYDKDF (reference sequence). The CDR3 protein is CATSRIGTASSYNEQFF. The CDR3 nucleotides read TGTGCCACCAGCAGGATAGGGACCGCCAGCTCCTACAATGAGCAGTTCTTC.

This clone was detected only once. The V call is TRBV5-6, the J call TRBJ2-3; possibly TRBD1 or TRBD2 for D (6 bases each). Germline loops: CDR1 SGHDT, CDR2 YYEEEE. The CDR3 length is 14 residues. Trimming took off 2 bases at V and 2 bases at J, with 9 bases between the two ends. CDR3: CASSFGGPTDTQYF. The CDR3 DNA reads TGTGCCAGCAGCTTTGGGGGGCCCACAGATACGCAGTATTTT.

The gene calls are TRBV14 and TRBJ2-7, with D possibly being TRBD2 (6 bases). Per germline, CDR1 SGHDN and CDR2 FVKESK. V was cut by 0 bases and J by 2 bases, with 17 bases left in between. The length of the CDR3 is 17 residues. CDR3 bases: TGTGCCAGCAGCCAAGACCCTAATAGCGGCAATACCTACGAGCAGTACTTC. Translated, it gives CASSQDPNSGNTYEQYF.

The CDR3 DNA reads TGTGCCAGCGGAACCGGGACAGCGACCTACGAGCAGTACTTC. Protein: CASGTGTATYEQYF. The chain carries TRBV27 and TRBJ2-7; 7 bases align to TRBD1. Losses at the gene ends were 8 bases for V and 2 bases for J; bases not matched to a gene: 9. Germline V lookup: CDR1 MNHEY, CDR2 SMNVEV (reference sequence). The CDR3 spans 14 residues.

The chain carries TRBV11-2 and TRBJ1-5; no reliable D call. The V gene lost 2 bases and the J gene lost 9 bases, with 11 bases spanning the gap. CDR1 SGHAT and CDR2 FQNNGV come from the germline V gene. This CDR3 comprises 13 residues. In DNA form, the CDR3 reads TGTGCCAGCAGCTTACTGGCCGATCGGCCCCAGCATTTT. Translation: CASSLLADRPQHF.

J is TRBJ2-7 and V is TRBV27; 12 bases are shared with TRBD1. Per germline, CDR1 MNHEY and CDR2 SMNVEV (reference sequence). The CDR3 spans 16 residues. With V trimmed by 2 bases and J by 6 bases, 8 bases remained unmatched. Here the CDR3 DNA reads TGTGCCAGCAGTTTAGGGACAGGGGGCGAGGTCTTCGAGCAGTACTTC. Protein sequence: CASSLGTGGEVFEQYF.

The rearrangement uses TRBV2 and TRBJ2-1; TRBD2 matches 12 bases. CDR3 length equals 14 residues. CDR1 is SNHLY and CDR2 is FYNNEI in the germline V gene. Trimming at V came to 6 bases and at J to 8 bases, leaving 5 bases not matched to a gene. For the CDR3, the DNA is TGTGCCAGCAGGACTAGCGGGAGTGTGGATGAGCAGTTCTTC. It encodes CASRTSGSVDEQFF.

Comment on this clone: This sample also contains other DNA sequences that code for the same CDR3. The chain joins TRBV14 to TRBJ2-1; D not resolved. This CDR3 spans 12 amino acids. CDR1 SGHDN and CDR2 FVKESK come from the germline V gene. The V end was cut by 3 bases, the J end by 2 bases, with 2 bases between. The CDR3 DNA sequence: TGTGCCAGCAGCCAGGCCTACAATGAGCAGTTCTTC. Its translation: CASSQAYNEQFF.

V is TRBV2 and J is TRBJ1-1; D is ambiguous. V was cut by 6 bases and J by 6 bases, with 14 bases left in between. Germline V CDR1 and CDR2: SNHLY, FYNNEI. CDR3 size: 13 residues. The CDR3 is CASSKVGGPEAFF. CDR3 DNA sequence: TGTGCCAGCAGCAAGGTGGGAGGGCCTGAAGCTTTCTTT. Variable domain in full (rest from reference TRBV2 and TRBJ1-1): EPEVTQTPSHQVTQMGQEVILRCVPISNHLYFYWYRQILGQKVEFLVSFYNNEISEKSEIFDDQFSVERPDGSNFTLKIRSTKLEDSAMYFCASSKVGGPEAFFGQGTRLTVV.

The chain joins TRBV19 to TRBJ1-2; D is perhaps TRBD1 (6 bases). Germline CDR1 and CDR2: LNHDA and SQIVND (reference sequence). This CDR3 has 17 amino acids. Trimming removed 7 bases from V and 4 bases from J, with 25 bases in between. CDR3 nucleotides: TGTGCCAGTACCAACACACCCGGGACAATGTCCATCTATGGCTACACCTTC. This codes for CASTNTPGTMSIYGYTF.

V and J are TRBV7-8 and TRBJ2-7; TRBD1 aligns across 7 bases. The CDR3 is made up of 12 amino acids. Germline CDR1 and CDR2: SGHVS and FQNEAQ. V lost 4 bases and J lost 4; bases outside the gene matches: 1. The CDR3: CASSSDRYEQYF. CDR3 coding DNA: TGTGCCAGCAGCTCGGACAGGTACGAGCAGTACTTC.

The chain links TRBV4-2 to TRBJ1-1; a possible D gene is TRBD1 (6 bases). Germline V lookup: CDR1 LGHNA, CDR2 YNFKEQ. The ends were cut back, 0 bases at V and 4 bases at J, with 15 bases in the middle. The CDR3 covers 16 residues. The CDR3 nucleotides are TGTGCCAGCAGCCAAGATCCAACGGGGGCAATCACTGAAGCTTTCTTT. This sequence encodes CASSQDPTGAITEAFF.

The V gene is TRBV28, the J gene TRBJ2-7; possibly TRBD2 for D (5 bases). Germline CDR1 MDHEN, CDR2 SYDVKM. V was clipped by 2 bases and J by 0 bases, with 11 bases between them. There are 15 residues in the CDR3. As DNA, the CDR3 is TGTGCCAGCAGTTTAATTCGGGGAAGCTCCTACGAGCAGTACTTC. It specifies CASSLIRGSSYEQYF. Complete variable domain (other parts from reference TRBV28 and TRBJ2-7): DVKVTQSSRYLVKRTGEKVFLECVQDMDHENMFWYRQDPGLGLRLIYFSYDVKMKEKGDIPEGYSVSREKKERFSLILESASTNQTSMYLCASSLIRGSSYEQYFGPGTRLTVT.

The V and J genes are TRBV7-8 and TRBJ2-3; no reliable D call. Germline-derived CDR1 and CDR2 are SGHVS and FQNEAQ. The CDR3 totals 16 residues. Trimming took 5 bases from V and 3 from J, leaving 18 bases between them. This chain's CDR3 is CASSRRPESGTDTQYF. In DNA form, the CDR3 reads TGTGCCAGCAGCCGAAGGCCGGAGTCGGGTACAGATACGCAGTATTTT.

The genes are TRBV5-6 and TRBJ2-7; D is uncertain. This CDR3 has 12 amino acids. The V and J ends lost 0 bases and 9 bases respectively, with 10 bases between them. Germline V lookup: CDR1 SGHDT, CDR2 YYEEEE. The chain's CDR3 is CASSLGTMGQYF. In nucleotides, the CDR3 is TGTGCCAGCAGCTTGGGCACCATGGGGCAGTACTTC.

The J gene is TRBJ1-2, the V gene TRBV27; unclear D gene. Trimming stripped 9 bases from V and 7 bases from J, with 18 bases between. The CDR3 is 13 amino acids. The germline CDR1 and CDR2 sequences are MNHEY and SMNVEV (reference sequence). The CDR3 spells CASKTGRSGGYTF. The CDR3 DNA follows: TGTGCCAGTAAGACTGGGAGAAGTGGTGGCTACACCTTC.

This rearrangement joins TRBV10-3 to TRBJ1-1; D gene ambiguous. The CDR3 covers 12 residues. The germline V gene encodes CDR1 ENHRY and CDR2 SYGVKD. V lost 9 bases and J 2 bases, leaving 10 bases between the germline ends. Here the CDR3 reads CAMSKDNTEAFF. The CDR3 coding sequence is TGTGCCATGTCCAAGGATAACACTGAAGCTTTCTTT.

The chain is built from TRBV6-5 and TRBJ2-7; perhaps TRBD2 as D (5 bases). This CDR3 spans 13 amino acids. The ends were cut back, 10 bases at V and 5 bases at J, with 18 bases in the middle. CDR1 is MNHEY, CDR2 SVGAGI, per germline. CDR3: CATPSNNFDEQYF. The CDR3 DNA follows: TGTGCCACCCCTAGCAACAATTTTGACGAGCAGTACTTC.

The rearrangement uses TRBV4-1 and TRBJ2-2; D is possibly TRBD2 (6 bases). The CDR3 has 18 residues. Trimming shortened V by 1 base and J by 0 bases, and 15 bases separated the two germline ends. Germline values: CDR1 MGHRA, CDR2 YSYEKL. Here the CDR3 DNA reads TGCGCCAGCAGCCAAGTAATAGCGGTTAACGCGAACACCGGGGAGCTGTTTTTT. It is translated as CASSQVIAVNANTGELFF.

The CDR3, as DNA: TGTGCCAGCAGTTTGGTAAGAGCCTTAAATCAGCCCCAGCATTTT. It codes for CASSLVRALNQPQHF. The chain is built from TRBV27 and TRBJ1-5; D remains unclear. The CDR3 consists of 15 residues. Germline V gives CDR1 MNHEY, CDR2 SMNVEV (reference sequence). The V and J ends lost 3 bases and 4 bases respectively, with 13 bases between them.